A selection of T cell receptor beta chains follows, all from one sample in a study of T-cell memory formation after mild COVID-19. TCRdb processed the 5' RACE reads anew with MiXCR; each CDR3 protein has one entry. Among 140,000 or so distinct CDR3 sequences listed, about 5.7% were seen once. The sample taken for sequencing was PBMCs or a T cell subset sorted from them (not recorded which). These receptors were obtained from an adult woman who had mild COVID-19 (a few samples of this study predate the infection). Cell type and time point are not known. CDR3s include the opening cysteine and the closing phenylalanine or tryptophan.

CASSSPPVGHPYF | TRBV5-6
CASSFYTANYGYTF | TRBV5-6
CASSPPSSVNGYTF | TRBV18
CASSQVSRVNTEAFF | TRBV4-1
CASSYYPGQGASPGNNSPLHF | TRBV5-1
CASSPLTGDGYTF | TRBV3-1
CASSYSRAGGFGEQFF | TRBV6-5
CASSQEYLLAGTLLAKNIQYF | TRBV4-1
CASSEAGTPGYDEQFF | TRBV19
CASSPRADSTGELFF | TRBV18
CASSRPGRGNIQYF | TRBV19
CAISEVGLTTDTQYF | TRBV10-3
CASSLDGGARTGELFF | TRBV5-1
CASSPTGGLLTDTQYF | TRBV7-9
CSVETTRGDTQYF | TRBV29-1
CASSLPGLAAHNEQFF | TRBV5-1
CSARVPPGQGLAGAGAGEEQYF | TRBV20-1
CASSHVLLTNTGELFF | TRBV5-1
CASSPAPPTAYGNIQYF | TRBV9
CASSLPGLAATTSSYNEQFF | TRBV11-3
CASSPGPTAGYTF | TRBV7-9
CASSLRPQGIGVNYGYTF | TRBV5-1
CASSFGLGGRHNEQFF | TRBV12-3/TRBV12-4
CASSLEGTSGETQYF | TRBV5-1
CASSYSDSGNSPLHF | TRBV6-5
CASSTRTGTYGYTF | TRBV9
CASSYSTGGGGYTF | TRBV6-5
CASSLGDKGVLGELFF | TRBV5-1
CASSLAPDSFSNQPQHF | TRBV7-9
CASSFLPRAGHTYEQYF | TRBV6-5
CASSSPPGRQALSYEQYF | TRBV5-1
CASSYLQGNSPLHF | TRBV6-5
CASSLGGPTGGYEQYF | TRBV5-6
CSAPTSLSWTLTIGYGYTF | TRBV20-1
CASSLGTFLNRSYEQYF | TRBV12-3/TRBV12-4
CASSELGGQGRGYTF | TRBV25-1
CASSLLGGGLSNQNQPQHF | TRBV7-8
CASSHRDRGPGEQYF | TRBV3-1
CASSWTGGSSTDTQYF | TRBV5-1
CATSDSGGGSKAFF | TRBV24-1
CASSLAGTDTQYF | TRBV5-1
CSARGGGQINIQYF | TRBV20-1
CASTPRRQGRTNTGELFF | TRBV21-1
CSARANQHRQGWAEAFF | TRBV20-1
CSARVDRTYQGELFF | TRBV20-1
CATSARNTGELFF | TRBV24-1
CASIRDSGQGYEQYF | TRBV12-3/TRBV12-4
CASSLSGGYTF | TRBV7-9
CSASRGIETQYF | TRBV20-1
CASSLDSGRARDEQYF | TRBV5-1
CASSLGGSDQPQHF | TRBV12-3/TRBV12-4
CASSQERRFPGGVEAFF | TRBV4-1